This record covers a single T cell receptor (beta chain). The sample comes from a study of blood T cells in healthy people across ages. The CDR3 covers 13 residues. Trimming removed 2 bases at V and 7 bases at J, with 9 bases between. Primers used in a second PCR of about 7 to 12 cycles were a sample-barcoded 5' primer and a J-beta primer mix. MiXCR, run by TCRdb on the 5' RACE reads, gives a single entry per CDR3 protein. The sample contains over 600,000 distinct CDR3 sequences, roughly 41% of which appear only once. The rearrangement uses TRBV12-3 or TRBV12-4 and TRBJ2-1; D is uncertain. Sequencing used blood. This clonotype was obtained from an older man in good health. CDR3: CASSLTEDNEQFF. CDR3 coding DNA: TGTGCCAGCAGTTTAACAGAGGATAATGAGCAGTTCTTC.